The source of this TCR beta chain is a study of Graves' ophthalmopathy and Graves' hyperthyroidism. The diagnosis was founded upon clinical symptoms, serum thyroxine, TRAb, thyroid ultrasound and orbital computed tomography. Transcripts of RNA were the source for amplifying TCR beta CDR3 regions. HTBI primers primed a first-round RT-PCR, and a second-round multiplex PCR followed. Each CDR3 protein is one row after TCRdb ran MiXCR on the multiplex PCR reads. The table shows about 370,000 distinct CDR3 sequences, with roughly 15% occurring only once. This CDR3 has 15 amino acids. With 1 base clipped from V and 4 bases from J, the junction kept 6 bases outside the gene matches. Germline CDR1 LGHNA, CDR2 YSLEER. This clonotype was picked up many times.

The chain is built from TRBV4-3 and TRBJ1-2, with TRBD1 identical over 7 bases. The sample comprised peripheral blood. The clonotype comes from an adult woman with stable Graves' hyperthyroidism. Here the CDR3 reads CASSQGATGTYGYTF. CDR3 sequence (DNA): TGCGCCAGCAGCCAAGGGGCGACAGGGACCTATGGCTACACCTTC.